The present T cell receptor beta chain was sequenced within a study of blood T cell repertoires in COVID-19. Study summary: Material from acute and convalescent COVID-19 was sourced from the United States, Italy and Spain.

A Seattle source enrolled patients during active infection and followed them longitudinally. The V gene end was trimmed by 5 bases and the J gene end by 3 bases; junction bases not matched to a gene: 10. CDR1 MNHEY and CDR2 SMNVEV come from the germline V gene (reference sequence). The CDR3 spans 15 residues. This clone has just one count. Per the study methods: Counts of nucleated cells, estimated from reference gene primer amplification, were obtained. Sequencing used immunoSEQ multiplex PCR; TCRdb keeps in-frame clones, though not all of them. V, J and clone size derive from that table, while D and trimming were established from the DNA sequence. The table includes 90,000 or so clones, roughly 87% detected once.

This receptor was taken from a young man with COVID-19, enrolled during active disease. Sequencing was done on a sample of peripheral blood. The V gene is TRBV27, the J gene TRBJ2-7; TRBD2 aligns across 7 bases. For the CDR3, the DNA is TGTGCCAGCAGTCCCCCCCGCGGGAGAATCTACGAGCAGTACTTC. Translation: CASSPPRGRIYEQYF.